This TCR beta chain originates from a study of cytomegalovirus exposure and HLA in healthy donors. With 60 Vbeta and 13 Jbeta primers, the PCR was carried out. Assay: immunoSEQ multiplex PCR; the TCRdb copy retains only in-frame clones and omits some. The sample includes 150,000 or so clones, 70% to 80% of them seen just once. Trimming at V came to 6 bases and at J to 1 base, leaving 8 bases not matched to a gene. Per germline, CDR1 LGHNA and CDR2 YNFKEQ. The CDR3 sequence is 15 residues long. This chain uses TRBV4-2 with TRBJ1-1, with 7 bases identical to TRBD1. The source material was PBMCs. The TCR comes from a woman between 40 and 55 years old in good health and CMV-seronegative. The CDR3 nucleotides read TGTGCCAGCAGAGGGACAGCGGCTCGGAACACTGAAGCTTTCTTT. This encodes CASRGTAARNTEAFF.